The clone carrying this T cell receptor beta chain was recorded once. These data originate in a study of blood T cell repertoires in COVID-19. Across the study: PBMCs, B-cell-depleted T cells, or T cells were the source of the cDNA or gDNA that made up the material.

The CDR3 contains 13 residues. In germline, CDR1 is SGHDT, CDR2 YYEEEE. V lost 1 base and J lost 8, with 9 bases in between. Data came from immunoSEQ multiplex PCR; TCRdb stores just in-frame clones and leaves some out. The table has approximately 90,000 clones, about 91% seen once. This sequence originates from a man aged 55 to 70 with acute or convalescent COVID-19. The specimen sequenced was peripheral blood. V gene TRBV5-6 combines with J gene TRBJ1-4; no definite D call. The CDR3: CASSLWVSEKLFF. CDR3 in DNA: TGTGCCAGCAGCTTGTGGGTTAGCGAAAAACTGTTTTTT.